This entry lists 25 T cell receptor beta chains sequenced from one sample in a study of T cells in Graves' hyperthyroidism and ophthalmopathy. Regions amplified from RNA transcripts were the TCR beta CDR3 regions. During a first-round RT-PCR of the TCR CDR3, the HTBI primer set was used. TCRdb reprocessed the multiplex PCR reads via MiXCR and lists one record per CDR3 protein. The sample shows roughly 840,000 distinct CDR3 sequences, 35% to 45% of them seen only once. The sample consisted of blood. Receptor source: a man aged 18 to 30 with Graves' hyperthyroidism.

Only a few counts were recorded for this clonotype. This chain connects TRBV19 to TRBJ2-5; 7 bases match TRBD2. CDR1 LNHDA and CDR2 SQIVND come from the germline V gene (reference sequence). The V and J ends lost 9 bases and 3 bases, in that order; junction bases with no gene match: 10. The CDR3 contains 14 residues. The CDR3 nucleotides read TGTGCCAGCAGTTCCGGGACTACCAAAGAGACCCAGTACTTC. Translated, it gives CASSSGTTKETQYF. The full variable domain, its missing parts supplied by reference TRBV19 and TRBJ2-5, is DGGITQSPKYLFRKEGQNVTLSCEQNLNHDAMYWYRQDPGQGLRLIYYSQIVNDFQKGDIAEGYSVSREKKESFPLTVTSAQKNPTAFYLCASSSGTTKETQYFGPGTRLLVL.

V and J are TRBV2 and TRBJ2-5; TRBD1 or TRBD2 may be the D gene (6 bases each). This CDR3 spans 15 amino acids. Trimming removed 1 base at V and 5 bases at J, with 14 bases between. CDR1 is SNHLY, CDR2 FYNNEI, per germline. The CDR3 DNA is TGTGCCAGCAGTGAAGGTTTCTTAGGGGGGGAGACCCAGTACTTC. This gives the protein CASSEGFLGGETQYF.

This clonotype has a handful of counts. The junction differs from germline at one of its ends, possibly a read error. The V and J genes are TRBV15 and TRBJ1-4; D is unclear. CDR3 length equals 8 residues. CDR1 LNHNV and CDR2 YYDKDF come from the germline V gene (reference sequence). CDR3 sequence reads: CATSRVPF. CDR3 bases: TGTGCCACCAGCAGAGTCCCTTTT. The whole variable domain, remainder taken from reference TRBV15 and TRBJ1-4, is DAMVIQNPRYQVTQFGKPVTLSCSQTLNHNVMYWYQQKSSQAPKLLFHYYDKDFNNEADTPDNFQSRRPNTSFCFLDIRSPGLGDTAMYLCATSRVPFGSGTQLSVL.

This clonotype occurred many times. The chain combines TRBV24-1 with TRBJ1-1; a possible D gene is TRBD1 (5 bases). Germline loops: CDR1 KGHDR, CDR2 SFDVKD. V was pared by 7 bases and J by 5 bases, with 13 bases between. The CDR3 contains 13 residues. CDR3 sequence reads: CATSRDGRTEAFF. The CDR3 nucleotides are TGTGCCACCAGCAGGGATGGGCGGACTGAAGCTTTCTTT.

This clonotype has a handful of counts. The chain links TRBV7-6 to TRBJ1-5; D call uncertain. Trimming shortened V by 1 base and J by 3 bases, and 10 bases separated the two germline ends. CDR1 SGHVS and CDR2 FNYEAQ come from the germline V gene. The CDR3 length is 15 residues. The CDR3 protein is CASSLDPIPNQPQHF. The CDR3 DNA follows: TGTGCCAGCAGCTTAGACCCAATCCCCAATCAGCCCCAGCATTTT.

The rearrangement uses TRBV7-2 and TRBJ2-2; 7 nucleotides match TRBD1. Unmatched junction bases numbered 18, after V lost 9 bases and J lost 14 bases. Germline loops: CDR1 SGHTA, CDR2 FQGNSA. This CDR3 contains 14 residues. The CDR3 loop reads CASIRPLFRDSLFF. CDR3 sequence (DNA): TGTGCCAGTATCAGACCCTTATTCCGGGACAGCCTGTTTTTT.

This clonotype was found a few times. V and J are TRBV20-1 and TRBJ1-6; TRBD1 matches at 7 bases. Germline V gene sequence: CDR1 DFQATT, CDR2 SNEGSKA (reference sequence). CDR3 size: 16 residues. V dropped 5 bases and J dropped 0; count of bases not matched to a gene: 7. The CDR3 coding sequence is TGCAGTGCTGACAGGGCCCGCCACTCCTATAATTCACCCCTCCACTTT. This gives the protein CSADRARHSYNSPLHF.

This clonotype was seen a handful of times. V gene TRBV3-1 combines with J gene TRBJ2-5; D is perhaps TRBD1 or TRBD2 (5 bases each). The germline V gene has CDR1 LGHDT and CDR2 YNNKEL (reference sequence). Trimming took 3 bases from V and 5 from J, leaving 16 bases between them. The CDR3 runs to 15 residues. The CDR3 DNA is TGTGCCAGCAGCCACGAGGGACCGCCTGGGGAGACCCAGTACTTC. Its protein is CASSHEGPPGETQYF.

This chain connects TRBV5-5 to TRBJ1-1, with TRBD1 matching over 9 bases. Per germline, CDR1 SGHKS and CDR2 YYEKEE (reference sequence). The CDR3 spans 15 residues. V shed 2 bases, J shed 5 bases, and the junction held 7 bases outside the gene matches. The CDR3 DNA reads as TGTGCCAGCAGCTTAACCGGGACAGGGATAACTGAAGCTTTCTTT. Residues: CASSLTGTGITEAFF.

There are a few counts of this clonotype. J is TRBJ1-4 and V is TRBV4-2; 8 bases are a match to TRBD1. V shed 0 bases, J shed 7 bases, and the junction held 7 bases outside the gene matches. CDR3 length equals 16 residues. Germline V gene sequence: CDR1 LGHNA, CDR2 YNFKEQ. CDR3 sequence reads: CASSQDTGTGGEKLFF. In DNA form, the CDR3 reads TGTGCCAGCAGCCAAGACACCGGGACAGGCGGTGAAAAACTGTTTTTT.

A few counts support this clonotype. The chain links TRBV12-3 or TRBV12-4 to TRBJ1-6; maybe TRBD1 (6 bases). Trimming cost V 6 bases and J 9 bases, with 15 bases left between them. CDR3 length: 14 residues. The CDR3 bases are TGTGCCAGCAGGAATAGGGGGGGAAGTTCACCCCTCCACTTT. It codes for CASRNRGGSSPLHF.

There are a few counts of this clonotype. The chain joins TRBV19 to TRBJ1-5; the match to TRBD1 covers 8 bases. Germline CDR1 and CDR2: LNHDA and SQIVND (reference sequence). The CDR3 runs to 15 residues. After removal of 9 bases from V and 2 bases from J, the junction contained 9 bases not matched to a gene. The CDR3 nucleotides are TGTGCCAGCGGTGACAGGGGCCTCGGCAATCAGCCCCAGCATTTT. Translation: CASGDRGLGNQPQHF.

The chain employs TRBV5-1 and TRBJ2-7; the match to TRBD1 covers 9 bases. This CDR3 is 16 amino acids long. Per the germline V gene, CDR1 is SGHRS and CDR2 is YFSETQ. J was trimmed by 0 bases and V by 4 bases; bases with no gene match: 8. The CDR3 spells CASSTGQGKNSYEQYF. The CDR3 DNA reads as TGCGCCAGCAGCACGGGACAGGGCAAGAACTCCTACGAGCAGTACTTC.

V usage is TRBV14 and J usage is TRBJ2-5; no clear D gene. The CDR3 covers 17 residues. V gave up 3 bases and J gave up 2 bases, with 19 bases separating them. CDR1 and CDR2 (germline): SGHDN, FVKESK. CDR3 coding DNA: TGTGCCAGCAGCCACTTAGGAGCCGGGCGGATTCAAGAGACCCAGTACTTC. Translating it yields CASSHLGAGRIQETQYF.

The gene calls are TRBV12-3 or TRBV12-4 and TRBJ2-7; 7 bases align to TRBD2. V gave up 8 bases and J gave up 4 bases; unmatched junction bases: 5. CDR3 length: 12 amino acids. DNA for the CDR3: TGTGCCAGCTTAGGGACTACTTACGAGCAGTACTTC. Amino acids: CASLGTTYEQYF.

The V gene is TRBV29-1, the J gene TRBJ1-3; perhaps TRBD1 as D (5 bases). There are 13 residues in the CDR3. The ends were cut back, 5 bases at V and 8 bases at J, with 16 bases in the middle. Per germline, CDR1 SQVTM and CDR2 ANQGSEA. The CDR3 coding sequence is TGCAGCGTTCCCACCTGGGGGGGGGACACCATATATTTT. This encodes CSVPTWGGDTIYF.

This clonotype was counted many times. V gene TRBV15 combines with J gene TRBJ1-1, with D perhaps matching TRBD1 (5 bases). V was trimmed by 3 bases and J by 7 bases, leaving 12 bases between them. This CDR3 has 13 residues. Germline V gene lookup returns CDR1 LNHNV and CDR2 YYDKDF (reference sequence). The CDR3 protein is CATSRYDSFEAFF. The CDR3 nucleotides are TGTGCCACCAGCAGGTATGACAGTTTTGAAGCTTTCTTT.

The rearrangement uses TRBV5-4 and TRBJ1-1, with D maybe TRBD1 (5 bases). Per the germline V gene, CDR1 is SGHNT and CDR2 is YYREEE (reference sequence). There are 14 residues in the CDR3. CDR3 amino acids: CTVGTENMNTEAFF. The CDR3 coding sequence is TGTACGGTAGGGACGGAGAATATGAACACTGAAGCTTTCTTT.

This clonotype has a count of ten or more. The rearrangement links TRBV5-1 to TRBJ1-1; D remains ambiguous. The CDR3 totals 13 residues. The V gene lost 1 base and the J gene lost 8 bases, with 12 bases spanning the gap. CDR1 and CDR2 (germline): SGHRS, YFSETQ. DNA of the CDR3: TGCGCCAGCAGCTTGTCCCTCAAGACAGAAGCTTTCTTT. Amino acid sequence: CASSLSLKTEAFF.

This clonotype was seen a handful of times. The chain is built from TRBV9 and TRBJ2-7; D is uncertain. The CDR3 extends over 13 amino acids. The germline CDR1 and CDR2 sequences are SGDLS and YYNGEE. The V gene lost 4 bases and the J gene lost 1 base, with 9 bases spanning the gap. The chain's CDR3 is CASSQAESYEQYF. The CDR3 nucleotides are TGTGCCAGCAGCCAAGCCGAATCCTACGAGCAGTACTTC.

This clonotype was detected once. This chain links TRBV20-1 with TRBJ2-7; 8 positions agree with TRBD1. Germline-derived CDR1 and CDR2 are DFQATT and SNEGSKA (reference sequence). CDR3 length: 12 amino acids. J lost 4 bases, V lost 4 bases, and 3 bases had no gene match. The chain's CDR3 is CSAKTGGYEQYF. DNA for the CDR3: TGCAGTGCTAAAACAGGGGGTTACGAGCAGTACTTC.

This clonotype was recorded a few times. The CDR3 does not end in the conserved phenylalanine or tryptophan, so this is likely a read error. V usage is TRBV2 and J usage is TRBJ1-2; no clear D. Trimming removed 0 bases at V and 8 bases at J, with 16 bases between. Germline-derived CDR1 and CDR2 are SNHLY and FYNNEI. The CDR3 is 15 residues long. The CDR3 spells CASSEAQREASGYTL. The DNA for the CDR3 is TGTGCCAGCAGTGAAGCCCAACGGGAGGCTTCAGGCTACACCCTC.

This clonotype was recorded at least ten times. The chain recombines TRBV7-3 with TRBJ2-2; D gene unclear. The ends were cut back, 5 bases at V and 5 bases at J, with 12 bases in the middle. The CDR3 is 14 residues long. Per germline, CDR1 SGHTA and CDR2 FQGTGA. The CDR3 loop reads CASSPDRFTGELFF. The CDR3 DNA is TGTGCCAGCAGCCCCGACCGATTTACCGGGGAGCTGTTTTTT.

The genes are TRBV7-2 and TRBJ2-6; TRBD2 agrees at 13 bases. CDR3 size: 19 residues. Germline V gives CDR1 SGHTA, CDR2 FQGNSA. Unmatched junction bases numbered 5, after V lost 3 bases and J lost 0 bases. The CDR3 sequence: CASSLGGLAGSSGANVLTF. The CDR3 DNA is TGTGCCAGCAGCTTGGGGGGACTAGCGGGAAGCTCTGGGGCCAACGTCCTGACTTTC.

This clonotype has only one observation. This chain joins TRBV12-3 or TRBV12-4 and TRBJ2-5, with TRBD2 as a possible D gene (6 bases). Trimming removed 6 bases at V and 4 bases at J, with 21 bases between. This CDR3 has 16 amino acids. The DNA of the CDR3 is TGTGCCAGCAGCCTTTCCGGGACTGCCACCCCAGAGACCCAGTACTTC. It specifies CASSLSGTATPETQYF.